Listed here are 13 T cell receptor beta chains from one sample, sequenced in a study of early stage breast cancer tumors. Libraries were prepared by immunoSEQ multiplex PCR; TCRdb keeps only in-frame clonotypes and omits some of them. Of about 8,400 clones in the sample, around three quarters were seen once. Sample: normal breast tissue next to the tumor. The source is a person aged 55 to 75 with breast cancer.

The rearrangement joins TRBV18 to TRBJ2-7, with D uncertain. The germline CDR1 and CDR2 sequences are KGHSH and LQKENI. Trimming removed 2 bases from V and 1 base from J, with 3 bases in between. This CDR3 spans 12 amino acids. The CDR3 DNA sequence: TGTGCCAGCTCACCATTGTCCTACGAGCAGTACTTC. It codes for CASSPLSYEQYF.

DNA of the CDR3: TGCGCCAGCAGCTTGCCTCGGGACAGGACCACAGATACGCAGTATTTT. Translation: CASSLPRDRTTDTQYF. The chain couples TRBV5-1 to TRBJ2-3, with TRBD1 matching over 8 bases. V dropped 1 base and J dropped 2; count of bases not matched to a gene: 6. This CDR3 contains 16 residues. Germline CDR1 and CDR2: SGHRS and YFSETQ.

This chain joins TRBV6-1 and TRBJ2-5; 11 bases line up with TRBD2. J gave up 5 bases and V 6 bases, and 8 bases lay outside the gene matches. This CDR3 has 15 residues. Germline lookup yields CDR1 MNHNS and CDR2 SASEGT. The CDR3 loop is CASRGSGRAEETQYF. The CDR3 DNA follows: TGTGCCAGCAGAGGTAGCGGGAGGGCGGAGGAGACCCAGTACTTC.

CDR3 bases: TGTGCCTGGAGTCATTCTGGAAACACCATATATTTT. The encoded protein is CAWSHSGNTIYF. The chain links TRBV30 to TRBJ1-3; D gene ambiguous. V was pared by 2 bases and J by 1 base, with 3 bases between. CDR1 and CDR2 (germline): GTSNPN, SVGIG (reference sequence). The CDR3 spans 12 residues. Using reference TRBV30 and TRBJ1-3 for the parts outside the CDR3, the full variable domain is SQTIHQWPATLVQPVGSPLSLECTVEGTSNPNLYWYRQAAGRGLQLLFYSVGIGQISSEVPQNLSASRPQDRQFILSSKKLLLSDSGFYLCAWSHSGNTIYFGEGSWLTVV.

This clone turned up a few times. V usage is TRBV5-6 and J usage is TRBJ2-2; D gene unclear. The CDR3 loop spans 15 amino acids. Germline V gene sequence: CDR1 SGHDT, CDR2 YYEEEE. Between the trimmed V and J ends, which lost 4 bases and 1 base, there was a span of 11 bases. This chain's CDR3 is CASSQRLGNTGELFF. For the CDR3, the DNA is TGTGCCAGCAGCCAAAGATTGGGGAACACCGGGGAGCTGTTTTTT.

The CDR3 protein is CASSLDRGSRGYTF. CDR3 sequence (DNA): TGTGCCAGCAGCTTAGACCGCGGCTCGCGTGGCTACACCTTC. The V gene is TRBV11-2, the J gene TRBJ1-2; D call uncertain. V shed 0 bases and J shed 7 bases, with 12 bases lying between them. Germline lookup yields CDR1 SGHAT and CDR2 FQNNGV. The CDR3 has 14 amino acids.

The J gene is TRBJ2-7, the V gene TRBV19, with D possibly TRBD1 on 6 matching bases. This CDR3 is built from 14 residues. The germline V gene encodes CDR1 LNHDA and CDR2 SQIVND (reference sequence). V dropped 7 bases and J dropped 2 bases, with 15 bases sitting between them. The CDR3 here is CASTVTGAPYEQYF. CDR3 nucleotide sequence: TGTGCCAGTACCGTGACAGGAGCACCCTACGAGCAGTACTTC.

This clone appeared a few times. This chain connects TRBV20-1 to TRBJ1-1; D uncertain. Germline assignment: CDR1 DFQATT and CDR2 SNEGSKA (reference sequence). The V end lost 6 bases, the J end lost 2 bases, and 7 bases lay between the germline ends. CDR3 length: 11 residues. This CDR3 reads CSALANTEAFF. The CDR3 DNA follows: TGCAGTGCCCTAGCTAACACTGAAGCTTTCTTT.

This clone showed up just a few times. This chain uses TRBV7-6 with TRBJ1-3; tentatively, D is TRBD1 (5 bases). The CDR3 sequence is 19 residues long. V lost 0 bases and J lost 0, with 18 bases in between. From germline, CDR1 is SGHVS and CDR2 FNYEAQ. CDR3 protein: CASSLAEFGAANSGNTIYF. The CDR3 bases are TGTGCCAGCAGCTTAGCCGAGTTTGGGGCGGCCAACTCTGGAAACACCATATATTTT.

The V and J genes are TRBV18 and TRBJ2-5; 9 bases fit TRBD1. The CDR3 totals 14 residues. Germline CDR1 reads KGHSH; CDR2 reads LQKENI. V lost 6 bases to trimming and J lost 5 bases; unmatched junction nucleotides: 7. The CDR3 region has the DNA TGTGCCAGCTCCGCGGGACAGGGCAGGGAGACCCAGTACTTC. Translation: CASSAGQGRETQYF. The variable domain in full, completed from reference TRBV18 and TRBJ2-5, reads NAGVMQNPRHLVRRRGQEARLRCSPMKGHSHVYWYRQLPEEGLKFMVYLQKENIIDESGMPKERFSAEFPKEGPSILRIQQVVRGDSAAYFCASSAGQGRETQYFGPGTRLLVL.

This chain connects TRBV15 to TRBJ2-5; 8 nucleotides match TRBD2. J gave up 5 bases and V 0 bases, and 11 bases lay outside the gene matches. Per germline, CDR1 LNHNV and CDR2 YYDKDF (reference sequence). The CDR3 totals 17 residues. The CDR3 region is CATSRDTGGGTGETQYF. CDR3 nucleotide sequence: TGTGCCACCAGCAGAGATACGGGGGGGGGTACGGGTGAGACCCAGTACTTC.

The CDR3 protein is CASSLGREGQPQHF. CDR3 sequence (DNA): TGTGCCAGCAGCTTAGGAAGGGAGGGACAGCCCCAGCATTTT. This chain links TRBV7-2 with TRBJ1-5; D is undetermined. The V end was cut by 1 base, the J end by 7 bases, with 11 bases between. CDR3 length: 14 residues. Germline loops: CDR1 SGHTA, CDR2 FQGNSA.

The chain links TRBV27 to TRBJ1-5; D may be TRBD1 (5 bases). V lost 9 bases to trimming and J lost 2 bases, with 11 bases between them. Per the germline V gene, CDR1 is MNHEY and CDR2 is SMNVEV (reference sequence). The CDR3 consists of 13 residues. The CDR3 loop reads CARSWGGNQPQHF. The CDR3, as DNA: TGTGCCAGGTCGTGGGGGGGCAATCAGCCCCAGCATTTT.